These T cell receptor beta chains were read from a single sample in a study of cytomegalovirus exposure and HLA in healthy donors. The data were produced by immunoSEQ multiplex PCR, yet TCRdb's version contains in-frame clones alone and is incomplete. This table has approximately 210,000 clones, around 86% appearing once. The sample comprised PBMCs. Receptor source: a woman in her fifties or sixties in good health and CMV-seropositive. Both conserved end residues are part of each CDR3. The D gene is left open where the match is weak. Size is omitted from some rows. Given values are once, few, many or a class for expanded clones.

size	V	J	D	CDR3	DNA
-	TRBV7-2	TRBJ2-3	-	CASSSSRPGSIRDTQYF	TGTGCCAGCAGTTCTAGTAGGCCGGGTTCTATCCGGGATACGCAGTATTTT
-	TRBV11-2	TRBJ1-1	-	CASSLLRGNTEAFF	TGTGCCAGCAGCTTACTTAGGGGGAACACTGAAGCTTTCTTT
-	TRBV7-2	TRBJ2-3	-	CASSRNRVSDTQYF	TGTGCCAGCAGTCGAAACAGGGTTTCGGATACGCAGTATTTT
-	TRBV7-2	TRBJ2-7	TRBD1	CASSLQGDDYEQYF	TGTGCCAGCAGCCTACAGGGGGACGACTACGAGCAGTACTTC
-	TRBV28	TRBJ2-7	-	CASRPGTSSSYEQYF	TGTGCCAGCAGGCCCGGGACTTCGAGCTCCTACGAGCAGTACTTC
-	TRBV9	TRBJ2-1	TRBD1	CASSPRGSGTGVENEQFF	TGTGCCAGCAGCCCACGAGGAAGTGGGACAGGGGTTGAAAATGAGCAGTTCTTC
-	TRBV7-8	TRBJ2-7	-	CASSLAGLGTYEQYF	TGTGCCAGCAGCTTAGCGGGACTGGGAACCTACGAGCAGTACTTC
-	TRBV19	TRBJ2-2	TRBD2	CASSKGLAGGLGTGELFF	TGTGCCAGTAGTAAGGGACTAGCGGGGGGGCTGGGCACCGGGGAGCTGTTTTTT
-	TRBV6-1	TRBJ1-4	-	CASKWGSTNEKLFF	TGTGCCAGCAAATGGGGCTCCACTAATGAAAAACTGTTTTTT
-	TRBV4-1	TRBJ2-2	-	CASRGGTLNTGELFF	TGCGCCAGCAGGGGGGGGACACTTAACACCGGGGAGCTGTTTTTT
-	TRBV5-1	TRBJ1-3	TRBD1	CASSSRQGLLGNTIYF	TGCGCCAGCAGCTCCCGACAGGGATTACTCGGAAACACCATATATTTT
-	TRBV5-6	TRBJ2-3	TRBD2	CASSLGTSATGSTDTQYF	TGTGCCAGCAGCTTGGGGACTAGCGCAACAGGGAGCACAGATACGCAGTATTTT
-	TRBV7-2	TRBJ2-3	-	CASSHVRDTQYF	TGTGCCAGCAGCCATGTGCGTGATACGCAGTATTTT
-	TRBV7-9	TRBJ1-6	-	CASSPRTGENSPLHF	TGTGCCAGCAGCCCCCGCACGGGGGAGAATTCACCCCTCCACTTT
-	TRBV19	TRBJ1-5	-	CASRIGQLMQPQHF	TGTGCCAGTAGGATAGGACAGCTCATGCAGCCCCAGCATTTT
-	TRBV7-9	TRBJ2-1	TRBD1	CASSPPATGLLYNEQFF	TGTGCCAGCAGCCCGCCCGCGACAGGGTTGCTCTACAATGAGCAGTTCTTC
-	TRBV6-1	TRBJ2-1	TRBD1	CASSDGTGFNEQFF	TGTGCCAGCAGTGATGGGACAGGGTTCAATGAGCAGTTCTTC
-	TRBV18	TRBJ1-4	-	CASSLSGVTSKLFF	TGTGCCAGCTCACTGAGCGGCGTGACCAGCAAACTGTTTTTT
-	TRBV2	TRBJ1-5	-	CASSELRQVEYSNQPQHF	TGTGCCAGCAGTGAGCTCAGACAGGTCGAATATAGCAATCAGCCCCAGCATTTT
-	TRBV2	TRBJ1-6	-	CASRRMSSNSPLHF	TGTGCCAGCAGGCGAATGTCGAGTAATTCACCCCTCCACTTT
few	TRBV2	TRBJ1-4	TRBD1	CASRWGQGDEKLFF	TGTGCCAGCAGGTGGGGACAGGGTGATGAAAAACTGTTTTTT
-	TRBV11-1	TRBJ2-7	TRBD1	CASSLYRGRPYEQYF	TGTGCCAGCAGCTTATACAGGGGTAGACCCTACGAGCAGTACTTC
-	TRBV28	TRBJ1-1	-	CASSTPGEGGTEAFF	TGTGCCAGCAGCACCCCCGGGGAGGGAGGTACTGAAGCTTTCTTT
-	TRBV6-5	TRBJ1-5	TRBD1	CASSYSGTGPQPQHF	TGTGCCAGCAGTTACTCGGGGACAGGCCCTCAGCCCCAGCATTTT
-	TRBV15	TRBJ2-1	TRBD2	CATSRDAGGGDDEQFF	TGTGCCACCAGCAGAGATGCTGGCGGGGGGGACGATGAGCAGTTCTTC
-	TRBV4-3	TRBJ2-1	TRBD1	CASSQDWTSGTGGNEQFF	TGCGCCAGCAGCCAAGACTGGACGTCCGGGACAGGGGGGAATGAGCAGTTCTTC
once	TRBV29-1	TRBJ2-1	TRBD2	CSVALSGAQYSYNEQFF	TGCAGCGTTGCTCTGAGCGGGGCTCAATACTCCTACAATGAGCAGTTCTTC
-	TRBV5-4	TRBJ1-4	-	CASSLANDRAGNEKLFF	TGTGCCAGCAGCTTGGCCAATGATCGCGCAGGAAATGAAAAACTGTTTTTT
-	TRBV30	TRBJ2-7	-	CAWSQGNSYEQYF	TGTGCCTGGAGTCAGGGAAACTCCTACGAGCAGTACTTC
-	TRBV29-1	TRBJ1-3	-	CSAEKSGNTIYF	TGCAGCGCCGAAAAGAGTGGAAACACCATATATTTT
-	TRBV7-2	TRBJ2-2	-	CASSPFPSGANTGELFF	TGTGCCAGCAGCCCTTTCCCAAGCGGCGCGAACACCGGGGAGCTGTTTTTT
-	TRBV4-2	TRBJ1-1	TRBD1	CASSQARQGAPRGTEAFF	TGTGCCAGCAGCCAGGCCCGACAGGGAGCCCCTCGGGGCACTGAAGCTTTCTTT
-	TRBV10-2	TRBJ2-7	TRBD1	CASSRTGASSYEQYF	TGCGCCAGCAGCAGGACAGGGGCCAGCTCCTACGAGCAGTACTTC
once	TRBV10-3	TRBJ2-1	-	CAIMGKGVTDEQFF	TGTGCCATCATGGGAAAGGGGGTTACTGATGAGCAGTTCTTC
-	TRBV5-6	TRBJ2-4	-	CASSLTIAKNIQYF	TGTGCCAGCAGCTTGACAATAGCCAAAAACATTCAGTACTTC
-	TRBV4-1	TRBJ2-7	-	CASSQGMAGAYEQYF	TGCGCCAGCAGCCAAGGAATGGCAGGCGCCTACGAGCAGTACTTC
-	TRBV5-1	TRBJ1-1	-	CASSLGLGANTEAFF	TGCGCCAGCAGCTTGGGTTTGGGGGCGAACACTGAAGCTTTCTTT
-	TRBV7-2	TRBJ2-3	TRBD2	CASSPREGKTDTQYF	TGTGCCAGCAGCCCAAGGGAGGGGAAGACAGATACGCAGTATTTT
-	TRBV6-1	TRBJ2-3	-	CASRFLVTLADTQYF	TGTGCCAGCAGGTTCCTAGTAACCTTGGCAGATACGCAGTATTTT
-	TRBV18	TRBJ1-1	TRBD1	CASSGLQGALNTEAFF	TGTGCCAGCTCAGGGCTACAGGGGGCTTTGAACACTGAAGCTTTCTTT
-	TRBV19	TRBJ2-1	TRBD2	CASSPSSGGNNEQFF	TGTGCCAGTAGTCCGTCTAGCGGGGGGAACAATGAGCAGTTCTTC
once	TRBV2	TRBJ2-2	TRBD2	CATGRGARWELFF	TGTGCCACCGGGAGGGGGGCGCGTTGGGAGCTGTTTTTT
-	TRBV5-1	TRBJ2-1	TRBD2	CASSLGASGYNEQFF	TGCGCCAGCAGCTTAGGGGCTAGCGGGTACAATGAGCAGTTCTTC
once	TRBV21-1	TRBJ2-3	-	CASSRGDTQYF	TGTGCCAGCAGCAGAGGAGATACGCAGTATTTT
-	TRBV19	TRBJ2-2	-	CASSIVNSGELFF	TGTGCCAGTAGTATAGTTAACAGCGGGGAGCTGTTTTTT
-	TRBV30	TRBJ1-2	-	CAWTPGEGGYTF	TGTGCCTGGACGCCCGGAGAGGGTGGCTACACCTTC
-	TRBV28	TRBJ1-6	-	CASNNDRFASPLHF	TGTGCCAGCAACAATGACAGGTTCGCTTCACCCCTCCACTTT
-	TRBV27	TRBJ2-3	TRBD2	CASSLLAGGFMDTQYF	TGTGCCAGCAGTTTATTAGCGGGGGGTTTCATGGATACGCAGTATTTT
-	TRBV7-2	TRBJ2-3	TRBD2	CASSWPVAGGTDTQYF	TGTGCCAGCAGCTGGCCCGTAGCGGGGGGGACAGATACGCAGTATTTT
-	TRBV5-1	TRBJ2-1	-	CASSLSLPYNEQFF	TGCGCCAGCAGCTTGTCCCTCCCCTACAATGAGCAGTTCTTC
-	TRBV29-1	TRBJ1-2	TRBD1	CSAGQTTYGYTF	TGCAGCGCGGGACAGACGACCTATGGCTACACCTTC
-	TRBV9	TRBJ2-7	-	CASSSLRGEQYF	TGTGCCAGCAGCTCTCTCCGGGGGGAGCAGTACTTC
few	TRBV5-1	TRBJ1-5	-	CASSPGQINQPQHF	TGCGCCAGCAGCCCCGGACAGATCAATCAGCCCCAGCATTTT
-	TRBV6-1	TRBJ1-3	-	CASSEDRGNTIYF	TGTGCCAGCAGTGAAGACAGAGGAAACACCATATATTTT
-	TRBV29-1	TRBJ2-3	-	CSALPSASTDTQYF	TGCAGCGCCCTCCCTAGCGCCAGCACAGATACGCAGTATTTT
-	TRBV7-2	TRBJ1-1	-	CASSLEQALRTEAFF	TGTGCCAGCAGCTTAGAACAGGCCTTGCGCACTGAAGCTTTCTTT
-	TRBV7-2	TRBJ1-1	-	CASSLVAEAFF	TGTGCCAGCAGCTTAGTAGCTGAAGCTTTCTTT
-	TRBV7-9	TRBJ1-4	TRBD1	CASSLYWDSANEKLFF	TGTGCCAGCAGCTTATACTGGGACAGCGCTAATGAAAAACTGTTTTTT
-	TRBV27	TRBJ2-7	TRBD2	CASSFSRPLAGPYEQYF	TGTGCCAGCAGTTTTTCCCGCCCGTTAGCGGGGCCCTACGAGCAGTACTTC